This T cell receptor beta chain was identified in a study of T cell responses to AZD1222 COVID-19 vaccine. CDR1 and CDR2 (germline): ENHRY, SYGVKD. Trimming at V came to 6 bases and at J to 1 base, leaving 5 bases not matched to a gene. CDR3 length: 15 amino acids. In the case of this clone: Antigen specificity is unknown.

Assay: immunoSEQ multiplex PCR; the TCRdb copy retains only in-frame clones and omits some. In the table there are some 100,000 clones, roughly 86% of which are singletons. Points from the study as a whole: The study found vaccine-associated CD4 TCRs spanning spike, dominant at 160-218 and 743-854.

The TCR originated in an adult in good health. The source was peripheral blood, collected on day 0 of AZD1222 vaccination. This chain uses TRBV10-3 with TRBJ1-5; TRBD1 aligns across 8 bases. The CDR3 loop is CAIREGQDSNQPQHF. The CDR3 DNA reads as TGTGCCATCAGAGAGGGACAGGACAGCAATCAGCCCCAGCATTTT.